These 10 T cell receptor beta chains came from one sample sequenced in a study of blood T cell repertoires in COVID-19. Sequenced by immunoSEQ multiplex PCR; TCRdb stores in-frame clones only, minus some. The data show 200,000 to 300,000 clones, around 90% seen once. The sample was peripheral blood. These receptors came from a man younger than 45 with COVID-19, enrolled during active disease.

The chain employs TRBV5-1 and TRBJ1-1, with 7 bases fitting TRBD1. The germline gives CDR1 SGHRS, CDR2 YFSETQ. J gave up 3 bases and V 2 bases, and 10 bases lay outside the gene matches. There are 16 residues in the CDR3. CDR3 protein: CASSFKGGNGDTEAFF. CDR3 DNA sequence: TGCGCCAGCAGCTTCAAAGGGGGCAACGGGGACACTGAAGCTTTCTTT.

This clone was counted once. The rearrangement joins TRBV15 to TRBJ1-5, with D possibly TRBD1 on 6 matching bases. The CDR3 runs to 14 residues. CDR1 and CDR2 from the germline V gene are LNHNV and YYDKDF (reference sequence). The germline V and J ends were trimmed by 4 bases and 6 bases, with 13 bases remaining between them. CDR3 sequence (DNA): TGTGCCACCAGCATATCAGGGGCGCGTCAGCCCCAGCATTTT. Translated: CATSISGARQPQHF. Looking up the rest from reference TRBV15 and TRBJ1-5 gives the full variable domain: DAMVIQNPRYQVTQFGKPVTLSCSQTLNHNVMYWYQQKSSQAPKLLFHYYDKDFNNEADTPDNFQSRRPNTSFCFLDIRSPGLGDTAMYLCATSISGARQPQHFGDGTRLSIL.

This rearrangement joins TRBV9 to TRBJ2-2, with TRBD1 identical over 7 bases. The CDR3 totals 15 residues. The germline V gene encodes CDR1 SGDLS and CDR2 YYNGEE. V lost 0 bases and J lost 7; bases outside the gene matches: 6. The CDR3 DNA reads TGTGCCAGCAGCGTAGTTAAGGGGGCGGACGGGGAGCTGTTTTTT. Translation gives CASSVVKGADGELFF. Variable domain in full (rest from reference TRBV9 and TRBJ2-2): DSGVTQTPKHLITATGQRVTLRCSPRSGDLSVYWYQQSLDQGLQFLIQYYNGEERAKGNILERFSAQQFPDLHSELNLSSLELGDSALYFCASSVVKGADGELFFGEGSRLTVL.

This chain connects TRBV19 to TRBJ1-6, with 7 bases lining up with TRBD1. Per germline, CDR1 LNHDA and CDR2 SQIVND (reference sequence). This CDR3 spans 14 amino acids. The ends lost 7 bases at V and 10 bases at J; junction bases unmatched: 10. DNA for the CDR3: TGTGCCAGTACCCTAGGAGGGGGCCAATCACCCCTCCACTTT. The encoded protein is CASTLGGGQSPLHF.

The rearrangement uses TRBV9 and TRBJ2-1; 10 bases align to TRBD1. The length of the CDR3 is 16 residues. CDR1 is SGDLS and CDR2 is YYNGEE in the germline V gene. V trimming: 3 bases; J trimming: 4 bases; junction bases outside the gene matches: 7. The CDR3 region is CASSAFGQGVYNEQFF. As DNA, the CDR3 is TGTGCCAGCAGCGCTTTCGGACAGGGGGTTTACAATGAGCAGTTCTTC.

The rearrangement joins TRBV6-1 to TRBJ1-2; D is unclear. CDR3 length: 14 residues. Germline CDR1 is MNHNS and CDR2 is SASEGT. Trimming removed 0 bases at V and 7 bases at J, with 12 bases between. The CDR3 sequence: CASSEAGRAGGYTF. The CDR3 nucleotides read TGTGCCAGCAGTGAAGCGGGGAGGGCAGGTGGCTACACCTTC.

The chain joins TRBV7-9 to TRBJ2-7; D is unclear. This CDR3 region has 12 residues. With 3 bases removed from V and 4 bases from J, the gap between germline ends came to 7 bases. Germline assignment: CDR1 SEHNR and CDR2 FQNEAQ (reference sequence). Written as DNA, the CDR3 is TGTGCCAGCAGCTTTGGGCAGTACGAGCAGTACTTC. Protein sequence: CASSFGQYEQYF.

The genes are TRBV7-9 and TRBJ2-3, with a possible D match to TRBD2 (5 bases). The CDR3 spans 18 residues. Trimming shortened V by 5 bases and J by 3 bases, and 24 bases separated the two germline ends. Germline assignment: CDR1 SEHNR and CDR2 FQNEAQ (reference sequence). The CDR3 reads CASSPQIRTGIGTDTQYF. The CDR3 DNA sequence: TGTGCCAGCAGCCCTCAGATCAGGACGGGGATCGGGACAGATACGCAGTATTTT.

The gene calls are TRBV11-3 and TRBJ2-3, with D unclear. V lost 1 base and J 2 bases, leaving 7 bases between the germline ends. Per the germline V gene, CDR1 is SGHNT and CDR2 is YENEEA. CDR3 length equals 14 residues. The CDR3 loop is CASSLGEPTDTQYF. The CDR3 region has the DNA TGTGCCAGCAGCTTAGGCGAGCCCACAGATACGCAGTATTTT.

This clone was counted a single time. The J gene is TRBJ2-3, the V gene TRBV5-5; TRBD2 might be the D (7 bases). Germline V CDR1 and CDR2: SGHKS, YYEKEE (reference sequence). Between the trimmed V and J ends, which lost 4 bases and 0 bases, there was a span of 15 bases. The CDR3 has 16 residues. Written as DNA, the CDR3 is TGTGCCAGCAGCATGGGGGCGGGGGAAAGCACAGATACGCAGTATTTT. Translated: CASSMGAGESTDTQYF.